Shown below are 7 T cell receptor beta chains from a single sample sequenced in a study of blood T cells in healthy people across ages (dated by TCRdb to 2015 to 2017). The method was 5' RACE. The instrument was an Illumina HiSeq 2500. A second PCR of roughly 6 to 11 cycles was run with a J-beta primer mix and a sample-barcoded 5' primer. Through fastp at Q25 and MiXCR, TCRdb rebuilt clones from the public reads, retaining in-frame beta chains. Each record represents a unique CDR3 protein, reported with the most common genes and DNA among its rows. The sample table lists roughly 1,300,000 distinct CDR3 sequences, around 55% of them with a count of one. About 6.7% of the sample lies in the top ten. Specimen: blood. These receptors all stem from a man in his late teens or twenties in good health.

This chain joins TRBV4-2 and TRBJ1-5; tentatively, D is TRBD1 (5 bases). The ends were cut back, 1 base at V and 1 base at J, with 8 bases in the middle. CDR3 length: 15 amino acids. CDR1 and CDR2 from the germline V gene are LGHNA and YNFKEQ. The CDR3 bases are TGTGCCAGCAGCCAAGGGCGGACAAGCAATCAGCCCCAGCATTTT. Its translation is CASSQGRTSNQPQHF.

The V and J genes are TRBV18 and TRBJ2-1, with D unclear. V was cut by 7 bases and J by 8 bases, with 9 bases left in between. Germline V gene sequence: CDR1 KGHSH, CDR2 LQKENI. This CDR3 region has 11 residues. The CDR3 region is CASYETDEQFF. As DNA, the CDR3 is TGTGCCAGCTATGAGACGGATGAGCAGTTCTTC.

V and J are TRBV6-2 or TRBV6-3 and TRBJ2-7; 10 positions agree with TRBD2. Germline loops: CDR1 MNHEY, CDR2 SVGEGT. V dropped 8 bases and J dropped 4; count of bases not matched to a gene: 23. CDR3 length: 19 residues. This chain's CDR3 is CASGAPSGSPIASPYEQYF. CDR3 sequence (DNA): TGTGCCAGCGGCGCACCTAGCGGGAGCCCTATCGCGTCTCCGTACGAGCAGTACTTC.

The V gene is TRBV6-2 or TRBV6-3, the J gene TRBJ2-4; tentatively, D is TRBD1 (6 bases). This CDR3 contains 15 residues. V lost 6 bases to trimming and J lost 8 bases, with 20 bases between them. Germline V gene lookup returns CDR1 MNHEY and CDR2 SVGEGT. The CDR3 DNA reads TGTGCCAGCAGACCTTACCCAGGGGTTGTTGACATTCAGTACTTC. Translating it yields CASRPYPGVVDIQYF.

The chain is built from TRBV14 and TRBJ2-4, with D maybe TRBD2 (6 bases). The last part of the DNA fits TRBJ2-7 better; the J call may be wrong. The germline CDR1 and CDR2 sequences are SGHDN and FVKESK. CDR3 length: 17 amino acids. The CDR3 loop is CASSQDRPDYDYYEQYF. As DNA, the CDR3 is TGTGCCAGCAGCCAAGACCGCCCGGACTACGATTATTACGAGCAGTACTTC.

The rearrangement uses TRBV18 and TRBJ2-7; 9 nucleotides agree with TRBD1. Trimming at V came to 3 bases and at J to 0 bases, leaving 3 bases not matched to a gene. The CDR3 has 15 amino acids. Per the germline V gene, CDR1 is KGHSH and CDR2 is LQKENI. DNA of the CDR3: TGTGCCAGCTCACCTAGACAGGGGGTCTCCTACGAGCAGTACTTC. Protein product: CASSPRQGVSYEQYF. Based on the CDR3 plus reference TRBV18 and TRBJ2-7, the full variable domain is NAGVMQNPRHLVRRRGQEARLRCSPMKGHSHVYWYRQLPEEGLKFMVYLQKENIIDESGMPKERFSAEFPKEGPSILRIQQVVRGDSAAYFCASSPRQGVSYEQYFGPGTRLTVT.

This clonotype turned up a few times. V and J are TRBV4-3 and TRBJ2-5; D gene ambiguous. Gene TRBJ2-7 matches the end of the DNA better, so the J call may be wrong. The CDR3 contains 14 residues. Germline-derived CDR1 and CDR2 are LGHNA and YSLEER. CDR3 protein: CASSQEIYDYEQYF. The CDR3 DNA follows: TGCGCCAGCAGCCAAGAGATATACGATTACGAGCAGTACTTC.